Listed below are T cell receptor beta chains from one sample, sequenced in a study of T cells after yellow fever vaccination. Each CDR3 protein is one row after TCRdb ran MiXCR on the 5' RACE reads. This table has roughly 520,000 distinct CDR3 sequences, roughly a fifth appearing once. The source material was PBMCs, sampled approximately 22 days after the first yellow fever vaccination. Receptor source: a man between 18 and 35 years old who received the YFV17D yellow fever vaccine. Each CDR3 is given with its conserved first and last residue. D genes are given only for firm matches. Not every row has a clone size; where given, it reads once, few, many or a size class.

CASSKRQESQHF,TGTGCCAGCAGTAAGAGGCAGGAATCCCAGCATTTT,TRBV6-2/TRBV6-3,NA,few,TRBJ1-5
CASSRTGGGHQPQHF,TGTGCCAGCAGCCGGACAGGGGGCGGCCATCAGCCCCAGCATTTT,TRBV7-2,TRBD1,few,TRBJ1-5
CASSTVGLDEQFF,TGTGCCAGCAGCACGGTAGGGCTAGATGAGCAGTTCTTC,TRBV7-9,NA,few,TRBJ2-1
CASSLGQGWMETQYF,TGTGCCAGCAGCCTGGGACAGGGCTGGATGGAGACCCAGTACTTC,TRBV5-5,TRBD1,NA,TRBJ2-5
CASSPPVRGSTDTQYF,TGTGCCAGCTCACCCCCAGTCAGGGGTAGCACAGATACGCAGTATTTT,TRBV18,NA,few,TRBJ2-3
CASTTGGGGLRSPLHF,TGTGCCAGCACTACAGGGGGCGGGGGGTTGAGATCACCCCTCCACTTT,TRBV7-2,TRBD1,few,TRBJ1-6
CASSAARGSSNQPQHF,TGCGCCAGCAGCGCCGCCAGGGGGTCCAGCAATCAGCCCCAGCATTTT,TRBV4-1,TRBD1,few,TRBJ1-5
CASSPGTGGYDEQFF,TGCGCCAGCAGCCCCGGGACAGGGGGTTACGATGAGCAGTTCTTC,TRBV5-1,TRBD1,few,TRBJ2-1
CASSYSGRGPAKNIQYF,TGTGCCAGCAGTTACTCCGGCAGGGGGCCGGCCAAAAACATTCAGTACTTC,TRBV6-5,TRBD1,few,TRBJ2-4
CASSSDTGNTIYF,TGTGCCAGCAGCTCGGACACTGGAAACACCATATATTTT,TRBV4-2,NA,few,TRBJ1-3
CASSIYAGGAFTEAFF,TGTGCCAGTAGTATATACGCAGGGGGCGCCTTCACTGAAGCTTTCTTT,TRBV19,TRBD1,NA,TRBJ1-1
CASSLNSRDNEQFF,TGTGCCAGCAGCTTGAATTCCAGGGATAATGAGCAGTTCTTC,TRBV5-8,NA,few,TRBJ2-1
CASSQDQWSAPSSGNTIYF,TGCGCCAGCAGCCAAGATCAGTGGTCGGCGCCAAGCTCTGGAAACACCATATATTTT,TRBV4-3,NA,few,TRBJ1-3
CASSPLGGAISNQPQHF,TGTGCCAGCAGCCCCTTGGGGGGGGCGATTAGCAATCAGCCCCAGCATTTT,TRBV7-8,NA,once,TRBJ1-5
CASSRLPLAGKETQYF,TGCGCCAGCAGCCGCCTACCTCTAGCGGGGAAAGAGACCCAGTACTTC,TRBV4-1,TRBD2,few,TRBJ2-5
CASSQESGTGGWYNEQFF,TGCGCCAGCAGCCAAGAATCCGGGACAGGGGGCTGGTACAATGAGCAGTTCTTC,TRBV4-1,TRBD1,NA,TRBJ2-1
CASRVRGGSQETQYF,TGTGCCAGCCGTGTGCGGGGGGGATCCCAAGAGACCCAGTACTTC,TRBV6-1,TRBD2,few,TRBJ2-5
CASSALDRGQSEQYF,TGTGCCAGCAGCGCCTTGGACAGGGGGCAGAGCGAGCAGTACTTC,TRBV7-2,TRBD1,few,TRBJ2-7
CASSQMGGQGYEQYF,TGTGCCAGCAGCCAAATGGGGGGACAGGGCTACGAGCAGTACTTC,TRBV3-1,TRBD1,few,TRBJ2-7
CASSLTGTGIPNTGELFF,TGTGCCAGCAGCTTAACAGGGACAGGGATTCCGAACACCGGGGAGCTGTTTTTT,TRBV7-3,TRBD1,few,TRBJ2-2
CAWSSGGVTDTQYF,TGTGCCTGGAGTTCGGGGGGGGTAACAGATACGCAGTATTTT,TRBV30,TRBD2,NA,TRBJ2-3
CASSFGQSNSGNTIYF,TGTGCCAGCAGCTTCGGACAGAGCAACTCTGGAAACACCATATATTTT,TRBV7-2,NA,NA,TRBJ1-3
CASRDHPGNTEAFF,TGCGCCAGCAGAGACCACCCGGGGAACACTGAAGCTTTCTTT,TRBV5-1,NA,NA,TRBJ1-1
CASSSGTAGTDTQYF,TGCGCCAGCAGCTCTGGGACCGCAGGCACAGATACGCAGTATTTT,TRBV5-1,NA,few,TRBJ2-3
CASIPAGDGYTF,TGTGCCAGCATCCCAGCAGGAGATGGCTACACCTTC,TRBV5-6,NA,NA,TRBJ1-2
CASSQPGQGSYYGYTF,TGCGCCAGCAGCCAGCCGGGACAGGGCTCCTACTATGGCTACACCTTC,TRBV4-3,TRBD1,few,TRBJ1-2
CASSEKGGAGAEAFF,TGCGCCAGCAGCGAGAAAGGGGGCGCCGGCGCTGAAGCTTTCTTT,TRBV5-1,TRBD1,once,TRBJ1-1
CASSLASDSYEQYF,TGTGCCAGCTCACTAGCTAGCGACTCCTACGAGCAGTACTTC,TRBV18,NA,once,TRBJ2-7
CSARLGPGELFF,TGCAGTGCTAGATTGGGGCCCGGGGAGCTGTTTTTT,TRBV20-1,NA,NA,TRBJ2-2